This T cell receptor beta chain is from a study of CD4 T cells in relation to SARS-CoV-2 and coronaviruses. Overall study context: PBMCs were cultured with antigen for nine to eleven days before TCR beta sequencing. Study results and caveats: Approximately 65% of donors had memory CD4+ clonotypes crossrecognizing SARS-CoV-2 and common cold coronavirus spike.

Over 80,000 naive or memory CD4+ cells were cultured with CEF peptides for under 12 days. With respect to this clone: Its matching antigen is unknown.

The table came from immunoSEQ multiplex PCR; TCRdb's copy has only in-frame clones and leaves some out. There are approximately 39,000 clones in the sample; 77% occur only once, and roughly 22% lies in the top ten. The sequence was obtained from an adult with COVID-19. Material for sequencing was memory CD4+ T cells from PBMCs, cultured in vitro.

The CDR3 region has the DNA TGTGCCAGCAGTGAAAAGACAGGCTTCGGCTACACCTTC. This encodes CASSEKTGFGYTF. The gene calls are TRBV6-1 and TRBJ1-2; TRBD1 might be the D (6 bases). V was pared by 2 bases and J by 8 bases, with 12 bases between. There are 13 residues in the CDR3. Germline V gene data show CDR1 as MNHNS and CDR2 as SASEGT.